These 20 T cell receptor beta chains came from one sample sequenced in a study of shared clonotypes between healthy human individuals (dated by TCRdb to the early 2020s). The library was obtained by the immunoSEQ multiplex PCR assay. TCRdb's version of the immuneACCESS table is confined to in-frame rearrangements and falls short of the full clone set. An unresolved V gene accounts for under half of the shortfall where checked; the remainder is of unknown origin. This sample comprises about 490,000 clones, about 79% of them detected only once. The ten largest make up 13% of the sample. The sequenced sample was PBMCs. Receptors were obtained from a woman in her thirties or forties in good health. Some clones in this sample may be carry-over from other donors' samples.

V is TRBV14 and J is TRBJ2-1, with 9 positions matching TRBD1. Germline V gives CDR1 SGHDN, CDR2 FVKESK. This CDR3 is 16 amino acids long. Trimming cost V 3 bases and J 3 bases; bases outside gene matches: 6. The CDR3, as DNA: TGTGCCAGCAGCCATATTAGGACAGGGGTCTACAATGAGCAGTTCTTC. Translating gives CASSHIRTGVYNEQFF.

The chain combines TRBV4-2 with TRBJ2-2, with no clear D. Looked up from germline, CDR1 is LGHNA and CDR2 is YNFKEQ. This CDR3 spans 15 amino acids. Deletions cut 4 bases from V and 0 bases from J, with 9 bases between. The CDR3 DNA reads TGTGCCAGCAGCCTGGAAGATTCGAACACCGGGGAGCTGTTTTTT. Protein product: CASSLEDSNTGELFF.

The chain employs TRBV21-1 and TRBJ1-2. TRBV21-1 is a pseudogene. CDR3 length: 12 amino acids. DNA for the CDR3: TGTGCCAGCAGCAGGTTTAATAGACGGCGGACCTTC. The encoded protein is CASSRFNRRRTF.

The rearrangement uses TRBV2 and TRBJ1-5; D is uncertain. CDR3 length: 15 residues. CDR1 and CDR2 from the germline V gene are SNHLY and FYNNEI. V lost 4 bases to trimming and J lost 2 bases, with 12 bases between them. CDR3 nucleotides: TGTGCCAGCAGTGCGACGGTGGACCGCAATCAGCCCCAGCATTTT. Protein: CASSATVDRNQPQHF.

The V and J genes are TRBV7-9 and TRBJ1-5; D remains unclear. The CDR3 sequence is 14 residues long. Trimming took off 1 base at V and 0 bases at J, with 4 bases between the two ends. The V gene's germline CDR1 is SEHNR and CDR2 FQNEAQ (reference sequence). CDR3 bases: TGTGCCAGCAGCTTAGTTACTAGCAATCAGCCCCAGCATTTT. Its translation: CASSLVTSNQPQHF.

This clone was detected once. The chain employs TRBV19 and TRBJ1-2; 7 nucleotides align to TRBD1. The V segment lost 8 bases and the J segment 7 bases; nucleotides outside the gene matches: 13. The CDR3 is 14 amino acids. The germline V gene encodes CDR1 LNHDA and CDR2 SQIVND (reference sequence). CDR3 in DNA: TGTGCCAGTGGGACCGAGGGGGCAGGTGGTGGCTACACCTTC. This codes for CASGTEGAGGGYTF.

This chain connects TRBV27 to TRBJ1-5, with 8 positions matching TRBD1. The CDR3 spans 16 residues. CDR1 MNHEY and CDR2 SMNVEV come from the germline V gene (reference sequence). V shed 4 bases, J shed 6 bases, and the junction held 11 bases outside the gene matches. This CDR3 reads CASSSVTTGVGQPQHF. The CDR3 nucleotides are TGTGCCAGCAGTTCGGTAACGACAGGGGTGGGTCAGCCCCAGCATTTT.

This chain joins TRBV7-2 and TRBJ2-3, with D unclear. The germline V gene has CDR1 SGHTA and CDR2 FQGNSA. Trimming shortened V by 8 bases and J by 2 bases, and 20 bases separated the two germline ends. This CDR3 comprises 16 residues. DNA for the CDR3: TGTGCCAGCCTAAGAAAAACAGCGACTTCCACAGATACGCAGTATTTT. This codes for CASLRKTATSTDTQYF.

The chain is built from TRBV7-8 and TRBJ2-1, with D possibly matching TRBD1 (6 bases). The CDR3 runs to 14 residues. Looked up from germline, CDR1 is SGHVS and CDR2 is FQNEAQ. V was shortened by 6 bases and J by 3 bases, with 12 bases between the two germline ends. In DNA, the CDR3 is TGTGCCAGCAGGGAGACAGGAGACTACAATGAGCAGTTCTTC. This gives the protein CASRETGDYNEQFF.

This clone was counted between two and nine times. The chain employs TRBV18 and TRBJ2-5; 10 bases are a match to TRBD1. J gave up 9 bases and V 3 bases, and 4 bases lay outside the gene matches. Per germline, CDR1 KGHSH and CDR2 LQKENI. This CDR3 spans 13 amino acids. In DNA, the CDR3 is TGTGCCAGCTCACCCGGGGACAGGGGTCCCCAGTACTTC. As protein: CASSPGDRGPQYF.

This clone was picked up one time. One junction end disagrees with the germline gene, perhaps due to a read error. The rearrangement links TRBV30 to TRBJ2-6; D may correspond to TRBD1 or TRBD2 (5 bases each). Germline V gene sequence: CDR1 GTSNPN, CDR2 SVGIG (reference sequence). CDR3 length: 15 residues. The CDR3 loop reads CVWMKRGAGVNVLTF. The DNA for the CDR3 is TGTGTCTGGATGAAGAGGGGAGCTGGGGTCAACGTCCTGACTTTC.

The chain has TRBV7-3 and TRBJ2-1; D gene ambiguous. Germline V gene lookup returns CDR1 SGHTA and CDR2 FQGTGA. There are 13 residues in the CDR3. V was shortened by 2 bases and J by 6 bases, with 8 bases between the two germline ends. The CDR3 DNA follows: TGTGCCAGCAGCTTAGACCCGATCAATGAGCAGTTCTTC. It translates to CASSLDPINEQFF.

The chain combines TRBV7-2 with TRBJ2-5; D is uncertain. Near its end, the DNA agrees better with TRBJ2-7, so the J call may be wrong. Looked up from germline, CDR1 is SGHTA and CDR2 is FQGNSA. The CDR3 has 12 residues. The CDR3 region is CASSWNAYEQYF. The CDR3 DNA reads as TGTGCCAGCAGCTGGAACGCCTACGAGCAGTACTTC.

This clone was counted only a few times. J is TRBJ1-4 and V is TRBV6-1; 7 bases line up with TRBD1. Trimming took 6 bases from V and 8 from J; bases not matched to a gene: 6. The CDR3 is made up of 13 amino acids. Germline V gene data show CDR1 as MNHNS and CDR2 as SASEGT. The CDR3 is CASRQGNREKLFF. The CDR3 DNA follows: TGTGCCAGCAGACAGGGGAATCGGGAAAAACTGTTTTTT.

This clone was seen just once. The rearrangement uses TRBV10-3 and TRBJ2-2; TRBD2 matches 7 bases. Germline lookup yields CDR1 ENHRY and CDR2 SYGVKD. The CDR3 consists of 15 residues. The junction had 9 bases not matched to a gene; V was cut back by 10 bases and J by 1 base. The CDR3 DNA sequence: TGTGCCACGGCCGCTAGCGGACTGAACACCGGGGAGCTGTTTTTT. Its translation is CATAASGLNTGELFF.

The rearrangement links TRBV29-1 to TRBJ2-7; D might be TRBD1 or TRBD2, each matching 5 bases. Germline V lookup: CDR1 SQVTM, CDR2 ANQGSEA. This CDR3 has 15 residues. V dropped 1 base and J dropped 6 bases, with 19 bases sitting between them. The CDR3 coding sequence is TGCAGCGTTGAAGGGGGGATGGGGGTAGCGTCCGAGCAGTACTTC. This encodes CSVEGGMGVASEQYF.

V gene TRBV7-3 combines with J gene TRBJ1-1; D is unresolved. This CDR3 has 13 residues. Germline assignment: CDR1 SGHTA and CDR2 FQGTGA. Trimming took 5 bases from V and 12 from J, leaving 19 bases between them. The CDR3 sequence is CASSPSVGEKSFF. The CDR3 nucleotides read TGTGCCAGCAGCCCATCGGTCGGGGAAAAATCTTTCTTT.

V is TRBV5-4 and J is TRBJ2-7; 9 bases agree with TRBD1. CDR3 length: 14 residues. The V and J ends lost 6 bases and 6 bases, in that order; junction bases with no gene match: 10. Germline-derived CDR1 and CDR2 are SGHNT and YYREEE (reference sequence). Written as DNA, the CDR3 is TGTGCCAGCACCTCCGGGACAGGGCCCGGCGAGCAGTACTTC. Its translation is CASTSGTGPGEQYF.

J is TRBJ2-1 and V is TRBV4-3, with 11 positions matching TRBD2. CDR1 is LGHNA and CDR2 is YSLEER in the germline V gene. CDR3 size: 14 residues. V lost 0 bases and J lost 11; bases outside the gene matches: 3. The CDR3, as DNA: TGCGCCAGCAGCCAAGACACTAGCGGGAGACAGCAGTTCTTC. The encoded protein is CASSQDTSGRQQFF.

This clone has a single count. The gene calls are TRBV7-8 and TRBJ1-5; the D gene is possibly TRBD1 (5 bases). V shed 5 bases and J shed 1 base, with 15 bases lying between them. CDR1 is SGHVS and CDR2 is FQNEAQ in the germline V gene. CDR3 length equals 16 residues. CDR3 protein: CASSPARVRSNQPQHF. Here the CDR3 DNA reads TGTGCCAGCAGCCCAGCCAGGGTAAGGAGCAATCAGCCCCAGCATTTT.